Below are 22 T cell receptor beta chains sequenced from a single sample in a study of blood T cell repertoires in COVID-19. Measured with immunoSEQ multiplex PCR; TCRdb has only the in-frame clones, and not every one. In the table there are about 400,000 clones, approximately 88% of which are singletons. The specimen was peripheral blood. The receptor set was obtained from a man between 40 and 49 years old with acute or convalescent COVID-19.

V usage is TRBV5-1 and J usage is TRBJ2-5, with D perhaps matching TRBD2 (5 bases). The CDR3 is 15 amino acids. Germline CDR1 is SGHRS and CDR2 is YFSETQ. V was shortened by 1 base and J by 4 bases, with 14 bases between the two germline ends. For the CDR3, the DNA is TGCGCCAGCAGCTTGAAGCAGGAAGAGGGAGAGACCCAGTACTTC. Translated: CASSLKQEEGETQYF.

The V and J genes are TRBV11-3 and TRBJ1-1; unclear D gene. Trimming cost V 4 bases and J 7 bases, with 13 bases left between them. CDR3 length: 13 residues. Germline loops: CDR1 SGHNT, CDR2 YENEEA. Here the CDR3 DNA reads TGTGCCAGCAGCTCGACACCGTTGGGTGAAGCTTTCTTT. Amino acids: CASSSTPLGEAFF.

Turning to this clone: In the same sample, other DNA sequences code for this CDR3. This chain links TRBV6-5 with TRBJ2-7; D unresolved. Germline CDR1 is MNHEY and CDR2 is SVGAGI. V lost 0 bases, J lost 3 bases, and 9 bases lay in between. The CDR3 contains 14 residues. The CDR3: CASSYSGQDYEQYF. In DNA, the CDR3 is TGTGCCAGCAGTTACTCTGGGCAGGACTACGAGCAGTACTTC.

The chain combines TRBV28 with TRBJ1-1, with D tentatively TRBD1 (6 bases). Germline lookup yields CDR1 MDHEN and CDR2 SYDVKM. The CDR3 totals 15 residues. The V gene lost 4 bases and the J gene lost 4 bases, with 16 bases spanning the gap. CDR3 nucleotides: TGTGCCAGCAGTTCCCTAACAGGGATCGGCACTGAAGCTTTCTTT. Protein sequence: CASSSLTGIGTEAFF.

CDR3 bases: TGCGCCAGCAGCTTTCAGAACACCGGGGAGCTGTTTTTT. It is translated as CASSFQNTGELFF. The chain recombines TRBV5-1 with TRBJ2-2; the D is unclear. CDR1 and CDR2 (germline): SGHRS, YFSETQ. V shed 2 bases and J shed 1 base, with 3 bases lying between them. The CDR3 is 13 residues long.

V is TRBV9 and J is TRBJ2-1; 7 bases are a match to TRBD2. There are 13 residues in the CDR3. CDR1 is SGDLS and CDR2 is YYNGEE in the germline V gene. With 7 bases clipped from V and 7 bases from J, the junction kept 8 bases outside the gene matches. Here the CDR3 reads CASGAGPLNEQFF. Here the CDR3 DNA reads TGTGCCAGCGGAGCGGGACCTTTAAATGAGCAGTTCTTC.

V usage is TRBV12-2 and J usage is TRBJ2-7; the listed D gene, TRBD1, was not tested against the DNA. TRBV12-2 counts as a pseudogene. The CDR3 extends over 20 amino acids. The CDR3 DNA reads TGTGCAAGTCGCTCATCACGAGGCAAACAGGGGGCGGAATCGGTGTGCGAGCAGTACTTC. The encoded protein is CASRSSRGKQGAESVCEQYF.

The V and J genes are TRBV5-6 and TRBJ1-5; D ambiguous. Trimming cost V 3 bases and J 6 bases, with 13 bases left between them. Germline loops: CDR1 SGHDT, CDR2 YYEEEE. The CDR3 extends over 14 amino acids. CDR3 coding DNA: TGTGCCAGCAGCTCCCAGAGCGGGAGTCAGCCCCAGCATTTT. Amino acid sequence: CASSSQSGSQPQHF.

V and J are TRBV7-9 and TRBJ2-1, with 8 positions matching TRBD1. The CDR3 is 15 residues long. Germline lookup yields CDR1 SEHNR and CDR2 FQNEAQ (reference sequence). V was pared by 4 bases and J by 6 bases, with 8 bases of the junction left unmatched. The CDR3 spells CASSSDREQGNEQFF. The DNA of the CDR3 is TGTGCCAGCAGCTCGGACAGGGAACAGGGCAATGAGCAGTTCTTC.

This CDR3 reads CASSFDGTTFYEQYF. The CDR3 DNA reads as TGTGCCAGCAGTTTTGACGGGACTACCTTCTACGAGCAGTACTTC. The chain is built from TRBV27 and TRBJ2-7; 7 bases line up with TRBD2. The junction had 8 bases not matched to a gene; V was cut back by 3 bases and J by 3 bases. Germline assignment: CDR1 MNHEY and CDR2 SMNVEV (reference sequence). The CDR3 is made up of 15 amino acids.

This sequence joins TRBV6-5 and TRBJ1-2; maybe TRBD1 (6 bases). The CDR3 length is 13 residues. Germline lookup yields CDR1 MNHEY and CDR2 SVGAGI. V was shortened by 6 bases and J by 5 bases, with 13 bases between the two germline ends. The CDR3 sequence: CASSRQESYGYTF. In nucleotides, the CDR3 is TGTGCCAGCAGCAGACAGGAGTCTTATGGCTACACCTTC.

The CDR3 DNA reads as TGTGCCAGCAGTGACTCCCCACGACAGGATCTTAACTATGGCTACACCTTC. Translated, it gives CASSDSPRQDLNYGYTF. This rearrangement joins TRBV6-4 to TRBJ1-2; tentatively, D is TRBD1 (6 bases). The CDR3 has 17 residues. Germline assignment: CDR1 MRHNA and CDR2 SNTAGT. Trimming took 0 bases from V and 1 from J, leaving 15 bases between them.

The chain couples TRBV10-3 to TRBJ1-2; D gene uncertain. Per the germline V gene, CDR1 is ENHRY and CDR2 is SYGVKD. The CDR3 sequence is 17 residues long. Trimming left V 0 bases short and J 4 bases short, with 18 bases between. The CDR3 protein is CAISESLLGGDIYGYTF. In nucleotides, the CDR3 is TGTGCCATCAGTGAGTCTCTTCTTGGCGGAGATATCTATGGCTACACCTTC.

This chain links TRBV7-9 with TRBJ2-4; D unclear. Between the trimmed V and J ends, which lost 5 bases and 0 bases, there was a span of 14 bases. This CDR3 comprises 16 residues. CDR1 is SEHNR and CDR2 is FQNEAQ in the germline V gene (reference sequence). The CDR3 is CASSPSDFLAKNIQYF. CDR3 DNA sequence: TGTGCCAGCAGCCCAAGTGACTTCCTAGCCAAAAACATTCAGTACTTC.

DNA for the CDR3: TGTGCCAGCAGCGAGCCACAGGGCGGCTACACCTTC. Translating gives CASSEPQGGYTF. The chain links TRBV7-9 to TRBJ1-2; D is perhaps TRBD1 (6 bases). CDR3 length: 12 residues. V lost 5 bases, J lost 8 bases, and 12 bases lay in between. Germline V gene sequence: CDR1 SEHNR, CDR2 FQNEAQ (reference sequence).

This sequence joins TRBV11-3 and TRBJ2-3; TRBD2 aligns across 15 bases. The CDR3 has 17 residues. Looked up from germline, CDR1 is SGHNT and CDR2 is YENEEA. V lost 5 bases and J lost 3; bases outside the gene matches: 6. The DNA of the CDR3 is TGTGCCAGCAGCCAGGGGACTAGCGGGGGGACAACAGATACGCAGTATTTT. As protein: CASSQGTSGGTTDTQYF. The variable domain in full, with the rest retrieved from reference TRBV11-3 and TRBJ2-3, is EAGVVQSPRYKIIEKKQPVAFWCNPISGHNTLYWYLQNLGQGPELLIRYENEEAVDDSQLPKDRFSAERLKGVDSTLKIQPAELGDSAVYLCASSQGTSGGTTDTQYFGPGTRLTVL.

The chain uses TRBV4-2 and TRBJ2-1; D perhaps matches TRBD2 (5 bases). This CDR3 has 17 amino acids. The V gene lost 7 bases and the J gene lost 0 bases, with 19 bases spanning the gap. Germline CDR1 and CDR2: LGHNA and YNFKEQ. The CDR3 region has the DNA TGTGCCAGCACCCCTTCCGAGGGTGCCAGCTCCTACAATGAGCAGTTCTTC. It encodes CASTPSEGASSYNEQFF.

The chain combines TRBV7-9 with TRBJ1-6; maybe TRBD1 (5 bases). The germline CDR1 and CDR2 sequences are SEHNR and FQNEAQ (reference sequence). There are 14 residues in the CDR3. The V end lost 6 bases, the J end lost 7 bases, and 13 bases lay between the germline ends. The CDR3 loop reads CASRTTGSNSPLHF. The CDR3 DNA follows: TGTGCCAGCAGAACAACAGGTTCAAATTCACCCCTCCACTTT.

The chain links TRBV5-5 to TRBJ1-4, with D tentatively TRBD1 (5 bases). Trimming cost V 4 bases and J 0 bases, with 16 bases left between them. The CDR3 spans 17 residues. CDR1 SGHKS and CDR2 YYEKEE come from the germline V gene (reference sequence). The CDR3 coding sequence is TGTGCCAGCAGCGATTTACCCGACAGCGCAACTAATGAAAAACTGTTTTTT. Its translation: CASSDLPDSATNEKLFF.

This clone appeared a single time. The rearrangement links TRBV30 to TRBJ1-5, with a tentative D call TRBD1 (6 bases). V was clipped by 3 bases and J by 5 bases, with 11 bases between them. The CDR3 loop spans 13 amino acids. The V gene's germline CDR1 is GTSNPN and CDR2 SVGIG (reference sequence). In DNA, the CDR3 is TGTGCCTGGAGGCAGGACAGCGATCAGCCCCAGCATTTT. Its protein is CAWRQDSDQPQHF.

The chain combines TRBV5-1 with TRBJ2-2; TRBD2 agrees at 9 bases. The CDR3 contains 18 residues. Germline CDR1 SGHRS, CDR2 YFSETQ. J was trimmed by 2 bases and V by 2 bases; bases with no gene match: 10. CDR3 DNA sequence: TGCGCCAGCAGCTTCCACTTACTAGCGGGTCTTAACACCGGGGAGCTGTTTTTT. Residues: CASSFHLLAGLNTGELFF.

The chain links TRBV3-1 (or the pseudogene TRBV3-2) to TRBJ2-7; 7 bases line up with TRBD2. This CDR3 is 15 amino acids long. The trim removed 3 bases at V and 2 bases at J, leaving 7 bases unmatched. Germline V gene sequence: CDR1 LGHDT, CDR2 YNNKEL (reference sequence). The DNA of the CDR3 is TGTGCCAGCAGCCAGGGAGTAGCGGGCCCCTACGAGCAGTACTTC. This gives the protein CASSQGVAGPYEQYF.